This passage covers 20 T cell receptor beta chains from one sample sequenced in a study of T cell clonality in common variable immunodeficiency. Clones were read by immunoSEQ multiplex PCR, and TCRdb kept only the in-frame ones, dropping some. This sample comprises 45,000 to 70,000 clones, none seen once only. The sample was peripheral blood mononuclear cells. The receptors here all came from a person between 18 and 70 years old in good health.

This clone was detected ten times or more. The CDR3 end is not reached by the read, which stops 3 residues before it; the germline J gene fills it in. This chain connects TRBV5-6 to TRBJ2-1, with 8 bases lining up with TRBD1. V shed 0 bases, J shed 9 bases, and the junction held 2 bases outside the gene matches. The length of the CDR3 is 13 residues. From germline, CDR1 is SGHDT and CDR2 YYEEEE. This chain's CDR3 is CASSLGTGFEQFF. The CDR3 DNA, read in part, is TGTGCCAGCAGCTTGGGGACAGGGTTTGAG.

Ten or more counts support this clone. The read halts 3 residues ahead of the CDR3 end, with the missing end drawn from the germline J gene. The rearrangement links TRBV29-1 to TRBJ2-1; 10 positions agree with TRBD1. V lost 6 bases, J lost 1 base, and 6 bases stayed unmatched. Looked up from germline, CDR1 is SQVTM and CDR2 is ANQGSEA. This CDR3 spans 15 amino acids. The CDR3 loop reads CSVVGQGLSYNEQFF. Partial CDR3 DNA: TGCAGCGTCGTGGGACAGGGGTTGTCCTACAATGAG.

This clone was seen repeatedly, ten times or more. The read falls 3 residues short of the CDR3 end, and the missing part is taken from the germline J gene. This chain connects TRBV20-1 to TRBJ2-2; the D gene is possibly TRBD1 (5 bases). CDR1 and CDR2 from the germline V gene are DFQATT and SNEGSKA (reference sequence). CDR3 length: 15 amino acids. The germline V and J ends were trimmed by 6 bases and 6 bases, with 20 bases remaining between them. The CDR3: CSAISHGHPSGELFF. The covered CDR3 bases are TGCAGTGCCATTAGTCACGGACATCCATCCGGGGAG.

This clone was detected many times. Read coverage stops 3 residues before the CDR3 terminus; the germline J gene supplies the remainder. This chain connects TRBV20-1 to TRBJ2-7; maybe TRBD2 (6 bases). V was clipped by 3 bases and J by 5 bases, with 17 bases between them. Germline V lookup: CDR1 DFQATT, CDR2 SNEGSKA (reference sequence). The CDR3 consists of 14 residues. The CDR3 DNA, read in part, is TGCAGTGCTAGGTCTGGGGGGTTAGGAAACGAG. Translation gives CSARSGGLGNE. The whole CDR3 is CSARSGGLGNEQYF.

This clone came up many times. The part of the CDR3 DNA that was read is TGTGCCAGCAGTTTAGCGCTAGGGCAGGGTCGCTTCGAG. Its protein is CASSLALGQGRFE. The CDR3 in its entirety is CASSLALGQGRFEQYF. This chain links TRBV12-3 or TRBV12-4 with TRBJ2-7, with D perhaps TRBD1 (5 bases). The CDR3 end lies 3 residues beyond the end of the read and is filled in from the germline J gene. V lost 0 bases and J 6 bases, leaving 18 bases between the germline ends. The length of the CDR3 is 16 residues.

This clone was found many times. From the germline J gene comes the end of the CDR3, since the read stops 3 residues before it. This chain links TRBV7-2 with TRBJ1-4; 8 bases are a match to TRBD1. CDR1 and CDR2 from the germline V gene are SGHTA and FQGNSA. The CDR3 loop spans 14 amino acids. With 5 bases clipped from V and 7 bases from J, the junction kept 6 bases outside the gene matches. The CDR3 sequence: CASSPQGAAEKLFF. Incomplete CDR3 DNA: TGTGCCAGCAGCCCGCAGGGGGCCGCTGAAAAA.

This clone has ten or more counts. The missing CDR3 end, 3 residues past where the read stops, is filled in from the germline J gene. The chain carries TRBV7-8 and TRBJ2-1; weak D call: TRBD2 (5 bases). Trimming left V 4 bases short and J 0 bases short, with 16 bases between. This CDR3 is 17 amino acids long. Germline values: CDR1 SGHVS, CDR2 FQNEAQ. The covered CDR3 bases are TGTGCCAGCAGCTCACGAGCGGATTTGAGCTCCTACAATGAG. Its translation is CASSSRADLSSYNE. The whole CDR3 is CASSSRADLSSYNEQFF.

This clone has just a few counts. The read comes to an end 3 residues before the CDR3 does, leaving the germline J gene to fill in the end. This rearrangement joins TRBV19 to TRBJ2-1, with D maybe TRBD1 (6 bases). Germline assignment: CDR1 LNHDA and CDR2 SQIVND (reference sequence). V lost 5 bases and J 5 bases, leaving 10 bases between the germline ends. The CDR3 contains 13 residues. The CDR3 DNA, read in part, is TGTGCCAGTAGTTGGACAGCACACAATGAG. It encodes CASSWTAHNE. The complete CDR3 protein is CASSWTAHNEQFF.

This clone was recorded at least ten times. At one end, the junction sequence differs from germline, possibly due to a read error. The read finishes 3 residues shy of the CDR3 end, and the germline J gene is used to complete it. The chain is built from TRBV4-2 and TRBJ2-3, with no clear D. This CDR3 has 14 amino acids. Germline V lookup: CDR1 LGHNA, CDR2 YNFKEQ. The sequenced part of the CDR3 DNA is TGCGCCAGCAGCCAACGACATAGCACAGATACG. Translation: CASSQRHSTDT. The entire CDR3 protein reads CASSQRHSTDTQYF.

This clone was seen at least ten times. The read terminates 3 residues before the CDR3 end, so the remaining end is supplied by the germline J gene. J is TRBJ2-1 and V is TRBV13; D may be TRBD1 (6 bases). The CDR3 length is 13 residues. CDR1 and CDR2 from the germline V gene are PRHDT and FYEKMQ (reference sequence). Trimming left V 8 bases short and J 7 bases short, with 15 bases between. The sequenced part of the CDR3 DNA is TGTGCCAGCTTAAGTAGAAGGGGGAATGAG. This encodes CASLSRRGNE. The whole CDR3 protein is CASLSRRGNEQFF.

In this sample, this clone turned up many times. The read halts 3 residues ahead of the CDR3 end, with the missing end drawn from the germline J gene. V is TRBV2 and J is TRBJ2-5, with 11 bases lining up with TRBD2. V dropped 6 bases and J dropped 2; count of bases not matched to a gene: 2. Germline assignment: CDR1 SNHLY and CDR2 FYNNEI. There are 14 residues in the CDR3. CDR3 DNA, as far as it was read: TGTGCCAGCAGAGGACTAGCGGGTCAAGAGACC. It yields the protein CASRGLAGQET. The complete CDR3 sequence is CASRGLAGQETQYF.

This clone was seen many times. The missing CDR3 end, 3 residues past where the read stops, is filled in from the germline J gene. The chain links TRBV5-4 to TRBJ2-3; no clear D gene. The CDR3 length is 14 residues. CDR1 and CDR2 (germline): SGHNT, YYREEE (reference sequence). V was shortened by 4 bases and J by 3 bases, with 12 bases between the two germline ends. The sequenced CDR3 bases are TGTGCCAGCAGCCCCACGTTAGAAACAGATACG. It is translated as CASSPTLETDT. In full, the CDR3 reads CASSPTLETDTQYF.

This clone occurred many times. The read ends 3 residues before the CDR3 terminus; that terminus is restored from the germline J gene. The V and J genes are TRBV2 and TRBJ2-7; possible D gene TRBD2, 5 bases. Germline assignment: CDR1 SNHLY and CDR2 FYNNEI. CDR3 length: 14 amino acids. V lost 4 bases, J lost 1 base, and 11 bases lay in between. CDR3 residues: CASSVAGWSYEQYF. CDR3 DNA (partial): TGTGCCAGCAGTGTGGCGGGTTGGTCCTACGAG.

This clone was recorded many times. The read stops 3 residues short of the end of the CDR3; the missing end is completed from the germline J gene. The rearrangement links TRBV6-1 to TRBJ2-6; possible D gene TRBD1, 5 bases. The CDR3 runs 15 residues. Trimming left V 3 bases short and J 0 bases short, with 6 bases between. Germline V lookup: CDR1 MNHNS, CDR2 SASEGT. The chain's CDR3 is CASSDDSSGANVLTF. The sequenced CDR3 bases are TGTGCCAGCAGTGACGACAGCTCTGGGGCCAACGTC.

This clone was found many times. The CDR3 end falls 3 residues outside the read, so it is completed with the germline J gene. The gene calls are TRBV5-6 and TRBJ2-1; TRBD1 agrees at 11 bases. The CDR3 is 15 amino acids. Germline V CDR1 and CDR2: SGHDT, YYEEEE. V lost 3 bases to trimming and J lost 6 bases; unmatched junction nucleotides: 5. CDR3 DNA (partial): TGTGCCAGCAGCTACCGGGACAGGGGGTTCAATGAG. Its translation: CASSYRDRGFNE. The complete CDR3 sequence is CASSYRDRGFNEQFF.

This clone was picked up many times. The read ends 3 residues shy of where the CDR3 ends; the end is completed using the germline J gene. V and J are TRBV10-1 and TRBJ2-1, with D hard to call. V lost 4 bases to trimming and J lost 4 bases, with 2 bases between them. The CDR3 runs 11 residues. CDR1 is WNHNN and CDR2 is SYGVQD in the germline V gene (reference sequence). Incomplete CDR3 DNA: TGCGCCAGCAGTGCATACAATGAG. Protein product: CASSAYNE. The whole CDR3 protein is CASSAYNEQFF.

In its sample, this clone was seen many times. The CDR3 end is not reached by the read, which stops 3 residues before it; the germline J gene fills it in. The rearrangement uses TRBV20-1 and TRBJ1-4, with D perhaps TRBD1 (5 bases). Trimming cost V 4 bases and J 0 bases, with 18 bases left between them. Per germline, CDR1 DFQATT and CDR2 SNEGSKA (reference sequence). This CDR3 is built from 17 residues. Partial CDR3 DNA: TGCAGTGCTACAGACCGGGGGTTCCCATCAACTAATGAAAAA. It is translated as CSATDRGFPSTNEK. The whole CDR3 protein is CSATDRGFPSTNEKLFF.

This clone was detected many times. The sequenced CDR3 bases are TGTGCCAGCAGCTTAGGGACAGGTTACCCCTACGAG. Protein product: CASSLGTGYPYE. The CDR3 as a whole reads CASSLGTGYPYEQYF. V and J are TRBV11-2 and TRBJ2-7; 7 bases line up with TRBD1. The read falls 3 residues short of the CDR3 end, and the missing part is taken from the germline J gene. The trim removed 1 base at V and 2 bases at J, leaving 5 bases unmatched. The germline gives CDR1 SGHAT, CDR2 FQNNGV. The CDR3 contains 15 residues.

Ten or more counts support this clone. The read halts 3 residues ahead of the CDR3 end, with the missing end drawn from the germline J gene. The rearrangement links TRBV20-1 to TRBJ1-1; D is possibly TRBD1 (6 bases). V was clipped by 1 base and J by 1 base, with 7 bases between them. The germline V gene has CDR1 DFQATT and CDR2 SNEGSKA (reference sequence). The CDR3 sequence is 13 residues long. The CDR3 bases that were read are TGCAGTGCTAGAGTACAGGGGAACACTGAA. Its translation: CSARVQGNTE. The full-length CDR3 reads as CSARVQGNTEAFF.

This clone was detected ten times or more. The read comes to an end 3 residues before the CDR3 does, leaving the germline J gene to fill in the end. The chain links TRBV28 to TRBJ2-7, with 9 nucleotides matching TRBD2. The trim removed 3 bases at V and 0 bases at J, leaving 6 bases unmatched. Germline V gene sequence: CDR1 MDHEN, CDR2 SYDVKM. CDR3 length equals 16 residues. CDR3 sequence reads: CASSFSLAGLSYEQYF. Incomplete CDR3 DNA: TGTGCCAGCAGTTTCAGCCTAGCGGGACTCTCCTACGAG.